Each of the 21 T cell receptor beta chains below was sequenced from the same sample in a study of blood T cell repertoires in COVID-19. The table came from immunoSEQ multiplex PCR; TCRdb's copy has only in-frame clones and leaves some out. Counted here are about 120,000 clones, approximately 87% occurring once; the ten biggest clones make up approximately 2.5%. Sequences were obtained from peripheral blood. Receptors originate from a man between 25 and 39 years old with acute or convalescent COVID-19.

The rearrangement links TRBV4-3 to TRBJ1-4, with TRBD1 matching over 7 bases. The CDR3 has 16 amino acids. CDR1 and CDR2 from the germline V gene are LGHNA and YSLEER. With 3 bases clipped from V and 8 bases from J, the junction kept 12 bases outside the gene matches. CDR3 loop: CASSHVDRAQREKLFF. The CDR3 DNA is TGCGCCAGCAGCCACGTTGACAGGGCTCAGCGAGAAAAACTGTTTTTT.

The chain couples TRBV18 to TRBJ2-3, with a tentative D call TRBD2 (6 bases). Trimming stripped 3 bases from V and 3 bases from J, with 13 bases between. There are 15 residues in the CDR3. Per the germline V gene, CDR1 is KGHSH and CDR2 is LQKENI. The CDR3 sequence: CASSPREGQTDTQYF. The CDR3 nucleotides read TGTGCCAGCTCACCGCGGGAAGGTCAGACAGATACGCAGTATTTT.

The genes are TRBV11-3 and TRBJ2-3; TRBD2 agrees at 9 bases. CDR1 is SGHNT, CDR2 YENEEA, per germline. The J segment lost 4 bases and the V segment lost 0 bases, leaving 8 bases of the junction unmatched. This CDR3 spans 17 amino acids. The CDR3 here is CASSLEAGGPFADTQYF. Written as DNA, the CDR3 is TGTGCCAGCAGCTTAGAGGCGGGGGGGCCTTTCGCAGATACGCAGTATTTT.

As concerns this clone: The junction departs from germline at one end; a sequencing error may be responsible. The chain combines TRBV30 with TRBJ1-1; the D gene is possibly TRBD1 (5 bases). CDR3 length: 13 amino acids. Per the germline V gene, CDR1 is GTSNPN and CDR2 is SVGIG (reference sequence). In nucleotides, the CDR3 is TGTGCCTGGGGGCGGCGAACCGACAGTACTAACCCCTTT. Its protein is CAWGRRTDSTNPF. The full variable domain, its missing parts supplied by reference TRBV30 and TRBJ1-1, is SQTIHQWPATLVQPVGSPLSLECTVEGTSNPNLYWYRQAAGRGLQLLFYSVGIGQISSEVPQNLSASRPQDRQFILSSKKLLLSDSGFYLCAWGRRTDSTNPFGQGTRLTVV.

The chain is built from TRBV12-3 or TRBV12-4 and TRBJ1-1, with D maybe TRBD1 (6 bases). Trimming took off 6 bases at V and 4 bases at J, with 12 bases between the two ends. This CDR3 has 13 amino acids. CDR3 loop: CASRNRVGTEAFF. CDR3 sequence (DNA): TGTGCCAGCAGGAACAGGGTTGGCACTGAAGCTTTCTTT.

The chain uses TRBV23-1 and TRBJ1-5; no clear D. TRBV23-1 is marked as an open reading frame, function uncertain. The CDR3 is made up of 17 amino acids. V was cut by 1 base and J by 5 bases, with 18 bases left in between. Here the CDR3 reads CASSQLGEGGGDQPQHF. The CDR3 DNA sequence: TGCGCCAGCAGTCAATTAGGCGAGGGCGGCGGAGATCAGCCCCAGCATTTT.

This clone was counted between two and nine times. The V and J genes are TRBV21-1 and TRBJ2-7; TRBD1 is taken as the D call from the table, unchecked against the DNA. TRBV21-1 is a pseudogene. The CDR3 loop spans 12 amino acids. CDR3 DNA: TGTGCCAGTAGACAGGAGACCTACGAGCAGTACGTC. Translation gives CASRQETYEQYV.

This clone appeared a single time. In DNA, the CDR3 is TGTGCCAGCAGCTTGGTAATCACAGTCGGCTACACCTTC. Protein sequence: CASSLVITVGYTF. The chain is built from TRBV5-8 and TRBJ1-2, with unresolved D. V was cut by 0 bases and J by 8 bases, with 11 bases left in between. The CDR3 contains 13 residues. The V gene's germline CDR1 is SGHTS and CDR2 YDEGEE.

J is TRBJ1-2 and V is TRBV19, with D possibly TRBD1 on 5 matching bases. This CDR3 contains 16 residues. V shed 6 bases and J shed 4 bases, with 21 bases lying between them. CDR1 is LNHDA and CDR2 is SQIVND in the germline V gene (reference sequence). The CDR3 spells CASRPRGAGVIYGYTF. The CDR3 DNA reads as TGTGCCAGTAGACCTCGTGGTGCGGGGGTGATCTATGGCTACACCTTC.

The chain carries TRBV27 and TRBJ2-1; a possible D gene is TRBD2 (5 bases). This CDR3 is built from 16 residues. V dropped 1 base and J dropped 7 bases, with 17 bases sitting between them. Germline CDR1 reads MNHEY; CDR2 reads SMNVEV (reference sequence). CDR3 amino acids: CASSLLAQAIGNEQFF. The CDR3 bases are TGTGCCAGCAGTTTATTAGCGCAAGCTATTGGGAATGAGCAGTTCTTC.

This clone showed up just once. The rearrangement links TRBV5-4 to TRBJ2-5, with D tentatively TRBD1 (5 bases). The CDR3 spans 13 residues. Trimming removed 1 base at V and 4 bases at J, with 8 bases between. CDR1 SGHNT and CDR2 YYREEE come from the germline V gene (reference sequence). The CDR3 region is CASSLKTAETQYF. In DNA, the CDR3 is TGTGCCAGCAGCTTGAAGACAGCAGAGACCCAGTACTTC.

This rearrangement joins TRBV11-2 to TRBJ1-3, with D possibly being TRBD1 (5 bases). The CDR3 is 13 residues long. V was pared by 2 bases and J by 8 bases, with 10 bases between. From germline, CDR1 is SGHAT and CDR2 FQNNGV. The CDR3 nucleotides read TGTGCCAGCAGCTTATATCAGGGATACACCATATATTTT. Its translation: CASSLYQGYTIYF. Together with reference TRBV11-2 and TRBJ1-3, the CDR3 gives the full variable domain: EAGVAQSPRYKIIEKRQSVAFWCNPISGHATLYWYQQILGQGPKLLIQFQNNGVVDDSQLPKDRFSAERLKGVDSTLKIQPAKLEDSAVYLCASSLYQGYTIYFGEGSWLTVV.

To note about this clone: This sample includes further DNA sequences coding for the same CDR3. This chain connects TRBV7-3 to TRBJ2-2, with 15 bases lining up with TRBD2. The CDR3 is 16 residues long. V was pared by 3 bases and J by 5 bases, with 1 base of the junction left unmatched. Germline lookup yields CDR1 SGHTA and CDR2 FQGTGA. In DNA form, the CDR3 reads TGTGCCAGCAGCTTGGGACTAGCGGGAGGAACCGGGGAGCTGTTTTTT. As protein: CASSLGLAGGTGELFF.

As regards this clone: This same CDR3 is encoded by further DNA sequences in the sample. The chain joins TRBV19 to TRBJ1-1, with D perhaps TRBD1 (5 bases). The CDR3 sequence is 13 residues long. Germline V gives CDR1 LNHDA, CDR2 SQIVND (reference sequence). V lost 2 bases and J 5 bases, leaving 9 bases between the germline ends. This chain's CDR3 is CASSILGGTEAFF. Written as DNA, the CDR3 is TGTGCCAGTAGTATATTGGGGGGGACTGAAGCTTTCTTT.

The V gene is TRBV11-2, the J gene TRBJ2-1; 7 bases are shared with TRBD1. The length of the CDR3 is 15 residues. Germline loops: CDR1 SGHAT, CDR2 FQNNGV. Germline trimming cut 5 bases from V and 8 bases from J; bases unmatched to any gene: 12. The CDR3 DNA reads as TGTGCCAGCAGCCAGTTCCGACAGGGATCCTATGAGCAGTTCTTC. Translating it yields CASSQFRQGSYEQFF.

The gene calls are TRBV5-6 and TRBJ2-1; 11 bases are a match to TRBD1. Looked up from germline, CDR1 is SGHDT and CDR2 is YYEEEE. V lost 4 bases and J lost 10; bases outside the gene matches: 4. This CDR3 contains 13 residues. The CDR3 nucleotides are TGTGCCAGCAGCATCAGGACAGGGGGCGAGCAGTTCTTC. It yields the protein CASSIRTGGEQFF.

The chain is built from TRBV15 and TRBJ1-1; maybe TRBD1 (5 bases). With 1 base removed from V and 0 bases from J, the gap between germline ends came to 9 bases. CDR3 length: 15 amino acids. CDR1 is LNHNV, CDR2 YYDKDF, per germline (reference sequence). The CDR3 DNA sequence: TGTGCCACCAGCAGAGGACAGCAAATGAACACTGAAGCTTTCTTT. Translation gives CATSRGQQMNTEAFF.

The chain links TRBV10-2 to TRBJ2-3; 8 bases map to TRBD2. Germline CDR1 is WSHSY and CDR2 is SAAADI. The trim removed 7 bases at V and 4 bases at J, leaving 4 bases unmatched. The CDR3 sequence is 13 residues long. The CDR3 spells CASNGGGSDTQYF. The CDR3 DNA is TGCGCCAGCAACGGCGGGGGGTCAGATACGCAGTATTTT.

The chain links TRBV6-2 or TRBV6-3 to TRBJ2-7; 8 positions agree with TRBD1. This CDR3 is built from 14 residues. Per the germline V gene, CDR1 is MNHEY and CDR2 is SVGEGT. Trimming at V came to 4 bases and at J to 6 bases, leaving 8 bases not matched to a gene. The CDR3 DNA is TGTGCCAGCAGTTTGGACAGGGAGGTGGGCGAGCAGTACTTC. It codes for CASSLDREVGEQYF.

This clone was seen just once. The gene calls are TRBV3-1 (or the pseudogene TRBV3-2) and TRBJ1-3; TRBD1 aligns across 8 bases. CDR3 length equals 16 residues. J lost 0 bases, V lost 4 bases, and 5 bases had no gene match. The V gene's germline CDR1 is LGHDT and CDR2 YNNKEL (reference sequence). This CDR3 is CASSLRDRYSGNTIYF. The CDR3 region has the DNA TGTGCCAGCAGCCTTCGGGACAGGTACTCTGGAAACACCATATATTTT.

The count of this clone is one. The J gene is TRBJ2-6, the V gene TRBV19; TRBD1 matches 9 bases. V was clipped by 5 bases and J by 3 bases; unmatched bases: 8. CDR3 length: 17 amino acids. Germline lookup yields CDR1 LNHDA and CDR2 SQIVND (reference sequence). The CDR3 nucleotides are TGTGCCAGTAGTTCCCGACAGGGGGGGATTGGGGCCAACGTCCTGACTTTC. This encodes CASSSRQGGIGANVLTF.